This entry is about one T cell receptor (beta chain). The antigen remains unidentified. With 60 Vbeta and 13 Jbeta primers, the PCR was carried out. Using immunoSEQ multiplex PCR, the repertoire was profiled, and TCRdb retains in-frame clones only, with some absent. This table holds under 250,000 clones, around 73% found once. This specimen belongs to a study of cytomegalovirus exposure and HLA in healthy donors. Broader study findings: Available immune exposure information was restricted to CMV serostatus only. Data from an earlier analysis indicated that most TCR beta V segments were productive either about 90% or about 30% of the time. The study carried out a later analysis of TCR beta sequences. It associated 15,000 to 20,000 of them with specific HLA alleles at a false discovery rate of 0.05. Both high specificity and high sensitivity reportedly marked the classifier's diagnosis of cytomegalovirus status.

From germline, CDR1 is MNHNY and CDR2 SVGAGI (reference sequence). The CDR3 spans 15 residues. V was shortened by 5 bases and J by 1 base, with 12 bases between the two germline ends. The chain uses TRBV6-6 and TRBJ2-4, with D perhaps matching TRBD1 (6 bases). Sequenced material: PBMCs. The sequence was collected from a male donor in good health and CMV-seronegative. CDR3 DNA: TGTGCCAGCAGTAGTAACAGGGTGGCCAAAAACATTCAGTACTTC. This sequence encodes CASSSNRVAKNIQYF.